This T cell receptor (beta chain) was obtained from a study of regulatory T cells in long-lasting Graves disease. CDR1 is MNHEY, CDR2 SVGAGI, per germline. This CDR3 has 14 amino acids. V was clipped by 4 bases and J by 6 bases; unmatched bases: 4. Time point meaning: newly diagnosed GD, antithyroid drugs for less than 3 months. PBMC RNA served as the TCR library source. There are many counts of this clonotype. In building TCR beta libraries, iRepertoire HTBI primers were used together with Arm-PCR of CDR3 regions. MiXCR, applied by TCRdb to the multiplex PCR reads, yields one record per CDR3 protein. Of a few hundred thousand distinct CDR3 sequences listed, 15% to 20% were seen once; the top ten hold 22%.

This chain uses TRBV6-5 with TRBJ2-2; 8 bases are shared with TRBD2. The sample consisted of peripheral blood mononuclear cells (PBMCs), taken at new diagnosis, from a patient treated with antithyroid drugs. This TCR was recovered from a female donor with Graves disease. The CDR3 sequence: CASSSGLESGELFF. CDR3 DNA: TGTGCCAGCAGTTCGGGACTAGAGTCCGGGGAGCTGTTTTTT.